This record concerns one TCR beta chain sequence. What it binds is unknown. Time point meaning: new active TB diagnosis, blood taken before or within 7 days of starting treatment. Tuberculosis was confirmed by positive sputum smear and/or M. tuberculosis culture. The data derive from a study of T cells in tuberculosis. Study overall: IGRA-negative adolescents, IGRA-positive adolescents with latent tuberculosis and adults with active tuberculosis formed this South African cohort.

Study-level results: Selection depended on which cryopreserved specimens were available.

The table came from immunoSEQ multiplex PCR; TCRdb's copy has only in-frame clones and leaves some out. The sample has more than 35,000 clones, 94% seen once. The sequence came from an adult with tuberculosis. Sequenced here: PBMCs, sampled at tuberculosis diagnosis.

Here the CDR3 reads CASSLHRDGQPQHF. In nucleotides, the CDR3 is TGTGCCAGCAGTCTCCACAGGGACGGTCAGCCCCAGCATTTT. The V and J genes are TRBV6-5 and TRBJ1-5; D is perhaps TRBD1 (6 bases). Looked up from germline, CDR1 is MNHEY and CDR2 is SVGAGI. V shed 5 bases and J shed 6 bases, with 14 bases lying between them. The CDR3 consists of 14 residues.